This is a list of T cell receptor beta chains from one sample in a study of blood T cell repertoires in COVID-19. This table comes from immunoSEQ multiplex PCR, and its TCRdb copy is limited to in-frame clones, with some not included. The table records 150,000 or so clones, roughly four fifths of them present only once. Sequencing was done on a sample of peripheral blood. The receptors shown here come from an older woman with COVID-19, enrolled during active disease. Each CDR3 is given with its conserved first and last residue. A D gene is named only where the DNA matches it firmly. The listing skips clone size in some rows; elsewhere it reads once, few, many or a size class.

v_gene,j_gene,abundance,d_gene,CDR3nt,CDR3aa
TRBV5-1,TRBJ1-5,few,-,TGCGCCAGCAGCTTAGGAGGATATAGCAATCAGCCCCAGCATTTT,CASSLGGYSNQPQHF
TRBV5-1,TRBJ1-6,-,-,TGCGCCAGCAGCTTGGGTGTTATTGGGCAGGGTGGATCACCCCTCCACTTT,CASSLGVIGQGGSPLHF
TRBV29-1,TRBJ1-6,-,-,TGCAGCGTTAAGTCCGGGGAGGATTCACCCCTCCACTTT,CSVKSGEDSPLHF
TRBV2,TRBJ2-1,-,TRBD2,TGTGCCGGCGGGACTAGGTCCGTCCATGAGCAGTTCTTC,CAGGTRSVHEQFF
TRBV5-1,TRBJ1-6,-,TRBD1,TGCGCCAGCAGCCCAGGACAGGGTAATTCACCCCTCCACTTT,CASSPGQGNSPLHF
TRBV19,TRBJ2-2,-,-,TGTGCCAGTAGTGGCGGCGGGGAGCTGTTTTTT,CASSGGGELFF
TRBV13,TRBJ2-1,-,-,TGTGCCAGCAGCTCATCCGGGAGCTCCTACAATGAGCAGTTCTTC,CASSSSGSSYNEQFF
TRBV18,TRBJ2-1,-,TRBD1,TGTGCCAGCTCACCGGGACGGGACAGGGGTAATGAGCAGTTCTTC,CASSPGRDRGNEQFF
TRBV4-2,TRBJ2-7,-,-,TGTGCCAGCAGCCAAGGGCGTGGGACTTTCTACGAGCAGTACTTC,CASSQGRGTFYEQYF
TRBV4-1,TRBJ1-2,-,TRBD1,TGCGCCAGCAGCCTCCGGGACAGGGAATATGGCTACACCTTC,CASSLRDREYGYTF
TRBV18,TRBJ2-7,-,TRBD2,TGTGCCAGCTCAGCCCCGGGACTAGCGGGGGGGTACGAGCAGTACTTC,CASSAPGLAGGYEQYF
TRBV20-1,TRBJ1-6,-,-,TGCAGTGCTAGTGTAACAGTGAGCTCCTATAATTCACCCCTCCACTTT,CSASVTVSSYNSPLHF